These 2 T cell receptor beta chains came from one sample sequenced in a study of OX40 agonist ivuxolimab in advanced cancers. This table comes from immunoSEQ multiplex PCR, and its TCRdb copy is limited to in-frame clones, with some not included. The table has 34,000 or so clones, 81% seen once. Source: CD4+ or CD8+ T cells sorted from blood, taken in a trial of the OX40 agonist ivuxolimab. The receptors were sampled from an adult with an advanced solid tumor such as melanoma, head and neck, liver or kidney cancer.

V usage is TRBV30 and J usage is TRBJ2-4; 7 bases match TRBD1. The CDR3 covers 12 residues. The germline CDR1 and CDR2 sequences are GTSNPN and SVGIG (reference sequence). V was clipped by 0 bases and J by 11 bases; unmatched bases: 4. DNA for the CDR3: TGTGCCTGGAGTGTGGACAGGAGCTTTCAGTACTTC. Translation: CAWSVDRSFQYF.

This chain joins TRBV5-1 and TRBJ2-2; 8 bases agree with TRBD1. The CDR3 covers 15 residues. V lost 2 bases to trimming and J lost 9 bases; unmatched junction nucleotides: 9. Per the germline V gene, CDR1 is SGHRS and CDR2 is YFSETQ. This CDR3 reads CASSLGQGNRRELFF. The CDR3 nucleotides are TGCGCCAGCAGCTTAGGACAGGGTAATCGTCGGGAGCTGTTTTTT.